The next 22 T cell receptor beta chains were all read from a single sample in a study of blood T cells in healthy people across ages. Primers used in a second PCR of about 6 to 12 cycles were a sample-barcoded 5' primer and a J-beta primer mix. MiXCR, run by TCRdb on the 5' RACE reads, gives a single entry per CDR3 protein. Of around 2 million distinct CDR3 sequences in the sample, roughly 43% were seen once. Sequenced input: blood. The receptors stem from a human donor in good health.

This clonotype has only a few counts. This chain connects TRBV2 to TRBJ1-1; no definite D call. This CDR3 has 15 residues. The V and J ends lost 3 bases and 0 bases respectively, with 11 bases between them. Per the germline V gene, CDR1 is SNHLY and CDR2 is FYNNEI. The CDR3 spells CASSDPGQVNTEAFF. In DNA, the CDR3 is TGTGCCAGCAGTGACCCCGGTCAGGTGAACACTGAAGCTTTCTTT.

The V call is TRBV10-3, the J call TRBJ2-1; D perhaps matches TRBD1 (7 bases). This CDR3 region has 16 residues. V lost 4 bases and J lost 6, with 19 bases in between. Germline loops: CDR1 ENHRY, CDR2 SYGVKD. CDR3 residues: CAISGRGQRTANEQFF. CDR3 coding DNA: TGTGCCATCAGTGGGAGGGGACAGAGAACGGCCAATGAGCAGTTCTTC.

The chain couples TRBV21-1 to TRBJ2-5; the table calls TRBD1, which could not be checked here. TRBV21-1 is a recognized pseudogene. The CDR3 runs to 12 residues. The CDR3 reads CASKVSGETQYF. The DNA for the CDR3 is TGTGCCAGCAAGGTCTCGGGAGAGACCCAGTACTTC.

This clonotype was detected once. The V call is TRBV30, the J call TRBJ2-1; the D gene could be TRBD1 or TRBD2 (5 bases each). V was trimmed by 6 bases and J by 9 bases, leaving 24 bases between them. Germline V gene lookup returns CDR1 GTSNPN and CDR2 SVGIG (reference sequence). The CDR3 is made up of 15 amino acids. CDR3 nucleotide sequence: TGTGCCTGCAAGAACCGGGACCCCAACTCTCGTGAGCAGTTCTTC. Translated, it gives CACKNRDPNSREQFF.

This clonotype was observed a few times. The CDR3 bases are TGTGCCAGCAGCTTGCGTCCCTTGGGGGCGGGACAGCCCCAGCATTTT. Residues: CASSLRPLGAGQPQHF. The chain uses TRBV7-8 and TRBJ1-5; D possibly corresponds to TRBD1 (6 bases). V was cut by 3 bases and J by 7 bases, with 19 bases left in between. CDR1 SGHVS and CDR2 FQNEAQ come from the germline V gene. This CDR3 is built from 16 residues.

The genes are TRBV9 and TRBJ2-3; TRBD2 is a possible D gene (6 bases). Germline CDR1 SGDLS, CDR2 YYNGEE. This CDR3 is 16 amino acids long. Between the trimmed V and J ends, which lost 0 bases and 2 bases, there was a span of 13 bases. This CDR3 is CASSVEAGSTTDTQYF. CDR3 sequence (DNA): TGTGCCAGCAGCGTAGAGGCGGGGTCAACCACAGATACGCAGTATTTT. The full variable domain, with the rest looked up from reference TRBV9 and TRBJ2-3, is DSGVTQTPKHLITATGQRVTLRCSPRSGDLSVYWYQQSLDQGLQFLIQYYNGEERAKGNILERFSAQQFPDLHSELNLSSLELGDSALYFCASSVEAGSTTDTQYFGPGTRLTVL.

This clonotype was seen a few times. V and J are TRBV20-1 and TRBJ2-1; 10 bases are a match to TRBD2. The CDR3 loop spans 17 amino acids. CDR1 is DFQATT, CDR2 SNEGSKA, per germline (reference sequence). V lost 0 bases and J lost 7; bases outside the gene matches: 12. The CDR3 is CSARDLSSGGAGNEQFF. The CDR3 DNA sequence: TGCAGTGCTAGAGATCTGTCGAGCGGGGGGGCTGGGAATGAGCAGTTCTTC.

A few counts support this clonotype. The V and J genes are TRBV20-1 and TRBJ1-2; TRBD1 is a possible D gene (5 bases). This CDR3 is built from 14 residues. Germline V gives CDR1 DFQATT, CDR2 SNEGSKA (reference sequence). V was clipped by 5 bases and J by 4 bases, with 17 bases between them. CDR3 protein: CSASPGDGGYGYTF. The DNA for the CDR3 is TGCAGTGCTTCACCGGGGGACGGGGGCTATGGCTACACCTTC.

The CDR3 loop reads CSAKPRLVYNEQFF. The DNA of the CDR3 is TGCAGTGCCAAGCCCAGACTAGTATACAATGAGCAGTTCTTC. The chain has TRBV20-1 and TRBJ2-1; D may be TRBD2 (6 bases). The CDR3 length is 14 residues. Per the germline V gene, CDR1 is DFQATT and CDR2 is SNEGSKA (reference sequence). Deletions cut 6 bases from V and 4 bases from J, with 16 bases between.

In DNA, the CDR3 is TGCAGCACCGGGGGGGACAGGGAGGGCTATGGCTACACCTTC. As protein: CSTGGDREGYGYTF. This sequence joins TRBV29-1 and TRBJ1-2, with 9 nucleotides matching TRBD1. The CDR3 covers 14 residues. Germline V gene data show CDR1 as SQVTM and CDR2 as ANQGSEA. V trimming: 8 bases; J trimming: 4 bases; junction bases outside the gene matches: 11.

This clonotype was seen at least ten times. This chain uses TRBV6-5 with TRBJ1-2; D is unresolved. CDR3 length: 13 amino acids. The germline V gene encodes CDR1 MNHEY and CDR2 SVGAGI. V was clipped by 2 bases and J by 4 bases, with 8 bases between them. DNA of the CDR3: TGTGCCAGCAGTTACAGGCAGAGCTATGGCTACACCTTC. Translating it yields CASSYRQSYGYTF.

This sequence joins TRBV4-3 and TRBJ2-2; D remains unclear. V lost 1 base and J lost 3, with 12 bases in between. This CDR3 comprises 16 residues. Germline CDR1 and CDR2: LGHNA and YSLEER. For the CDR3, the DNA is TGCGCCAGCAGCCAAGTCTCCTACCGAGACACCGGGGAGCTGTTTTTT. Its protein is CASSQVSYRDTGELFF.

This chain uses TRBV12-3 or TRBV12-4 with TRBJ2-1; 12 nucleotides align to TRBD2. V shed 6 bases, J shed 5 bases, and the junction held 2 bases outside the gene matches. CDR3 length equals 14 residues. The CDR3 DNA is TGTGCCAGCAGACGACTAGCGGGGGACAATGAGCAGTTCTTC. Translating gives CASRRLAGDNEQFF.

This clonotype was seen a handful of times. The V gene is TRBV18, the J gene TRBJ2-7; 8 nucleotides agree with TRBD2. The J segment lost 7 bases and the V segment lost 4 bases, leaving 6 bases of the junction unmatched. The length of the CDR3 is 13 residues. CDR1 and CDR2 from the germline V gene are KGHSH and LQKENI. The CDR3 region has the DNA TGTGCCAGCTCACAAGGGACTAGTCAAGAGCAGTACTTC. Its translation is CASSQGTSQEQYF. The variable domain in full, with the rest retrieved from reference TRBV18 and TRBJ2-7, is NAGVMQNPRHLVRRRGQEARLRCSPMKGHSHVYWYRQLPEEGLKFMVYLQKENIIDESGMPKERFSAEFPKEGPSILRIQQVVRGDSAAYFCASSQGTSQEQYFGPGTRLTVT.

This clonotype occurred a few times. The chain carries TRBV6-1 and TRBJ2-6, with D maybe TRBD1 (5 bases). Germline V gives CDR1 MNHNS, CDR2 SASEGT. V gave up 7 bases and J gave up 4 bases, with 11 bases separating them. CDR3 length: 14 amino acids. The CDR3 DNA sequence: TGTGCCAGCAAGGGGCTCTGGGGGGCCAACGTCCTGACTTTC. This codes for CASKGLWGANVLTF.

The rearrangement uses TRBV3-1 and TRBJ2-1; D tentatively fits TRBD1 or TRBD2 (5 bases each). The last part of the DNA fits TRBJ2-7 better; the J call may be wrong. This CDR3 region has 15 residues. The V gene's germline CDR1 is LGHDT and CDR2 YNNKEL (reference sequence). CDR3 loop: CASSQDTGTYNEQYF. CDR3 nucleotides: TGTGCCAGCAGCCAAGATACCGGGACCTACAATGAGCAGTACTTC.

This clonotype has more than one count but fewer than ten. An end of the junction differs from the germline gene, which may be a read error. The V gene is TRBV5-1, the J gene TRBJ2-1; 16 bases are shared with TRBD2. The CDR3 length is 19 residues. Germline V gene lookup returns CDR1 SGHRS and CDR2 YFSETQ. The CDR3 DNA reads TGCGCCAGTAGCTCCCTGGGACTAGCGGGGGGGGTAACGTACAATGAGCAGTTCTTC. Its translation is CASSSLGLAGGVTYNEQFF.

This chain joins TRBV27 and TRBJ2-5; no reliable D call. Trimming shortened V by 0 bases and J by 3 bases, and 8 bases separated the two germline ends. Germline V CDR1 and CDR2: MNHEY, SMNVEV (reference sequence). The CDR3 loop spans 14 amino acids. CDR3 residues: CASSLSYYKETQYF. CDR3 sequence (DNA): TGTGCCAGCAGTTTATCTTACTATAAAGAGACCCAGTACTTC.

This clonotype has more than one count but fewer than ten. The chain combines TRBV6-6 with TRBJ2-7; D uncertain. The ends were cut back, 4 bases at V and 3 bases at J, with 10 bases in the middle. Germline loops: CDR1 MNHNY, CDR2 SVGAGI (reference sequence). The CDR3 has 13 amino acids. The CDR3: CASSSRVYYEQYF. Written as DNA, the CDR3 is TGTGCCAGCAGTTCCCGAGTGTACTACGAGCAGTACTTC.

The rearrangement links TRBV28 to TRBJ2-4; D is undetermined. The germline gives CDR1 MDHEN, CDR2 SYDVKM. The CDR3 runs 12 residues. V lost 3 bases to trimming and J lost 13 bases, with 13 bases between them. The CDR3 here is CASSLGYDEQYF. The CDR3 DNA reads TGTGCCAGCAGTTTGGGGTATGATGAGCAGTACTTC.

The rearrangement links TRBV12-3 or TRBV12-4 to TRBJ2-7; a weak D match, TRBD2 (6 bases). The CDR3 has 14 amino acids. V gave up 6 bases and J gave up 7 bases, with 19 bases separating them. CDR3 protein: CASSHGTGVVEQYF. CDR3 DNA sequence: TGTGCCAGCAGCCATGGGACGGGGGTAGTGGAGCAGTACTTC.

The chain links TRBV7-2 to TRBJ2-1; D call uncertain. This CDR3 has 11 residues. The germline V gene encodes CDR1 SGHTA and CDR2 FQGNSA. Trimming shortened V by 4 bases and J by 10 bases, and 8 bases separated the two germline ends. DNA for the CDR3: TGTGCCAGCAGCTCAAAGTACGAGCAGTTCTTC. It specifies CASSSKYEQFF. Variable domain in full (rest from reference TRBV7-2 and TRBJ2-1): GAGVSQSPSNKVTEKGKDVELRCDPISGHTALYWYRQSLGQGLEFLIYFQGNSAPDKSGLPSDRFSAERTGGSVSTLTIQRTQQEDSAVYLCASSSKYEQFFGPGTRLTVL.